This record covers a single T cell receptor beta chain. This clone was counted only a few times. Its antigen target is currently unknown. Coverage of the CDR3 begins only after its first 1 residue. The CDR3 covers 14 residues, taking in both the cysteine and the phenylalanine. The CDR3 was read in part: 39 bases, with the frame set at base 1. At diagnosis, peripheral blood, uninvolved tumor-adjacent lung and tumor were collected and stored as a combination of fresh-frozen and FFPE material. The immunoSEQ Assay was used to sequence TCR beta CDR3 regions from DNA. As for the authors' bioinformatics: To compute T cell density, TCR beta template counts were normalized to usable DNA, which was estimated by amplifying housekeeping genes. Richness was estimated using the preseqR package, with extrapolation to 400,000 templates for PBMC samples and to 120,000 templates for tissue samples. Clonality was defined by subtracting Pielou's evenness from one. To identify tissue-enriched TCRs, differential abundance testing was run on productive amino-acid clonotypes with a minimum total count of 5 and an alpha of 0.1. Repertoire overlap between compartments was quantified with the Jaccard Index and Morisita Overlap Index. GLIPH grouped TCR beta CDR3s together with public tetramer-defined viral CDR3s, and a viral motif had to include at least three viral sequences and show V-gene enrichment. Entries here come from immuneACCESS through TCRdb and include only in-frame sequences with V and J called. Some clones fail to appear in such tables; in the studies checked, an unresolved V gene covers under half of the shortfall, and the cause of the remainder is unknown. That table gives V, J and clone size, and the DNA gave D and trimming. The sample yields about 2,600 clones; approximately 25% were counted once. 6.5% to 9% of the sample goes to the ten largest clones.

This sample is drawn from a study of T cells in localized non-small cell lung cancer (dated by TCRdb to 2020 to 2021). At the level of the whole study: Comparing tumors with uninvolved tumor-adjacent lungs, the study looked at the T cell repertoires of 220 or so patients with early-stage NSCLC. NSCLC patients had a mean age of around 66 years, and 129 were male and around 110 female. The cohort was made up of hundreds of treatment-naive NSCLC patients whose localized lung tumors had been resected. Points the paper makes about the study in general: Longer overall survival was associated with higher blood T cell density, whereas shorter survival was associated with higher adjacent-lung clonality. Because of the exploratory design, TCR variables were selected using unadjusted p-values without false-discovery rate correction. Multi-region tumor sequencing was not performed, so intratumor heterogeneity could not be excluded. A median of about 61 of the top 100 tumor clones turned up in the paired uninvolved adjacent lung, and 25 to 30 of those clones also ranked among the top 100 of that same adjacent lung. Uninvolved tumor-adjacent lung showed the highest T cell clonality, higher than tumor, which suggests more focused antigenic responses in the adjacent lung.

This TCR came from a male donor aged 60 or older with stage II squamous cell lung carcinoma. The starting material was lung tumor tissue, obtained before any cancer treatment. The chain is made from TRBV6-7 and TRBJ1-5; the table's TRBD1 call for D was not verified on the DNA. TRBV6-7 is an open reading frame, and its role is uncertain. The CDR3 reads CASSVAGNYQPQHF. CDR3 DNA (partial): GCCAGCAGTGTTGCAGGAAATTATCAGCCCCAGCATTTT.